Listed below are T cell receptor beta chains from one sample, sequenced in a study of T cells after yellow fever vaccination. MiXCR, run by TCRdb on the 5' RACE reads, gives a single entry per CDR3 protein. The repertoire consists of approximately 510,000 distinct CDR3 sequences, with just over 20% occurring once and the leading ten covering approximately 16%. Sample: PBMCs, taken around 3 weeks after the first yellow fever vaccination. The receptors stem from a man aged 18 to 30 who received the YFV17D yellow fever vaccine. Each CDR3 is given with its conserved first and last residue. The order of the fields is V gene, clone size, D gene, J gene, CDR3 protein, CDR3 DNA. D genes are given only for firm matches. Clone size is not always given. Where it is, it says once, few, many or a class for expanded clones.

TRBV7-9	few	NA	TRBJ1-1	CASSPASGGTNTEAFF	TGTGCCAGCAGCCCCGCTTCGGGGGGGACGAACACTGAAGCTTTCTTT
TRBV7-2	NA	NA	TRBJ2-3	CASSLAHAGAPRDTQYF	TGTGCCAGCAGCTTAGCGCATGCGGGGGCCCCTCGGGATACGCAGTATTTT
TRBV4-3	NA	TRBD2	TRBJ2-3	CASSQETSGVTDTQYF	TGCGCCAGCAGCCAAGAGACTAGCGGCGTCACAGATACGCAGTATTTT
TRBV7-8	few	NA	TRBJ2-4	CASSHAGYEKNIQYF	TGTGCCAGCAGCCACGCCGGGTACGAGAAAAACATTCAGTACTTC
TRBV7-2	few	TRBD1	TRBJ2-1	CASSPGQDNEQFF	TGTGCCAGCAGCCCCGGACAGGACAATGAGCAGTTCTTC
TRBV10-3	NA	NA	TRBJ2-1	CAISELLNEQFF	TGTGCCATCAGTGAGTTGCTCAATGAGCAGTTCTTC
TRBV7-2	NA	NA	TRBJ2-7	CASSLAWVGGQAEQYF	TGTGCCAGCAGCTTAGCGTGGGTCGGAGGGCAAGCCGAGCAGTACTTC
TRBV12-3/TRBV12-4	few	TRBD1	TRBJ1-1	CASRPSPGQGARTEAFF	TGTGCCAGCAGACCCTCTCCGGGACAGGGGGCGCGGACTGAAGCTTTCTTT
TRBV5-1	NA	NA	TRBJ1-1	CASSLPGWGEDTEAFF	TGCGCCAGCAGCTTGCCCGGGTGGGGCGAGGACACTGAAGCTTTCTTT
TRBV4-1	few	TRBD1	TRBJ1-2	CASSHTRGTDRQSVRYGYTF	TGCGCCAGCAGCCACACACGGGGGACAGATCGTCAGTCAGTACGCTATGGCTACACCTTC
TRBV6-2/TRBV6-3	NA	NA	TRBJ1-2	CASSSEYGYTF	TGTGCCAGCAGTTCAGAATATGGCTACACCTTC
TRBV7-2	many	NA	TRBJ2-3	CASSFSRGLTDTQYF	TGTGCCAGCAGCTTCAGTCGGGGCCTCACAGATACGCAGTATTTT
TRBV4-2	few	TRBD1	TRBJ2-5	CASSQATGGGETQYF	TGTGCCAGCAGCCAAGCAACAGGGGGCGGAGAGACCCAGTACTTC
TRBV10-3	NA	NA	TRBJ2-1	CAIRGVHNEQFF	TGTGCCATCAGGGGCGTCCACAATGAGCAGTTCTTC
TRBV11-2	few	NA	TRBJ1-2	CASSSRQLSSDGYTF	TGTGCCAGCAGCTCCCGACAGCTGTCTTCGGATGGCTACACCTTC
TRBV5-1	few	NA	TRBJ2-1	CASSRGTDSYNEQFF	TGCGCCAGCAGCCGGGGAACAGATTCCTACAATGAGCAGTTCTTC
TRBV5-4	once	TRBD2	TRBJ2-2	CASSIRLAGATGELFF	TGTGCCAGCAGCATACGACTAGCTGGGGCCACCGGGGAGCTGTTTTTT
TRBV10-1	few	NA	TRBJ2-3	CASSSGAHTQYF	TGCGCCAGCAGTTCGGGGGCACATACGCAGTATTTT
TRBV2	NA	NA	TRBJ1-5	CASSDRNQPQHF	TGTGCCAGCAGTGACCGGAATCAGCCCCAGCATTTT
TRBV11-2	few	NA	TRBJ1-1	CASSFQLGTEAFF	TGTGCCAGCAGCTTCCAGTTGGGCACTGAAGCTTTCTTT
TRBV29-1	few	TRBD1	TRBJ2-7	CSVETPLGQGSVNEQYF	TGCAGCGTTGAAACTCCACTAGGACAGGGGAGTGTGAACGAGCAGTACTTC
TRBV5-1	few	TRBD1	TRBJ1-6	CASRAGQGDNSPLHF	TGCGCCAGCAGGGCGGGACAGGGGGATAATTCACCCCTCCACTTT
TRBV28	NA	TRBD2	TRBJ2-5	CASSPQKRGGLVLETQYF	TGTGCCAGCAGTCCCCAAAAGCGGGGGGGGCTAGTGCTAGAGACCCAGTACTTC
TRBV4-3	few	NA	TRBJ1-2	CASSRWVGENYGYTF	TGCGCCAGCAGCCGCTGGGTGGGGGAGAACTATGGCTACACCTTC
TRBV25-1	few	NA	TRBJ2-2	CASSDAQGFLGKLFF	TGTGCCAGCAGTGATGCACAGGGCTTTTTGGGGAAGCTGTTTTTT
TRBV11-2	NA	TRBD2	TRBJ2-3	CASTSLGTITDTQYF	TGTGCCAGCACTTCCCTCGGGACTATTACAGATACGCAGTATTTT
TRBV11-2	NA	NA	TRBJ1-1	CASSFHPGGAGTEAFF	TGTGCCAGCAGCTTCCACCCGGGAGGGGCTGGGACTGAAGCTTTCTTT
TRBV11-2	few	NA	TRBJ2-2	CASSPGTPRTGELFF	TGTGCCAGCAGCCCCGGGACCCCGAGGACCGGGGAGCTGTTTTTT
TRBV12-3/TRBV12-4	few	TRBD2	TRBJ2-5	CASTLGSGGSETQYF	TGTGCCAGCACTCTCGGGAGCGGGGGGTCGGAGACCCAGTACTTC
TRBV7-8	few	TRBD2	TRBJ2-1	CASGTKGGNEQFF	TGTGCCAGCGGCACTAAGGGAGGGAATGAGCAGTTCTTC
TRBV7-2	NA	TRBD2	TRBJ2-5	CASSLTAGGQGTQYF	TGTGCCAGCAGCTTAACGGCGGGGGGGCAAGGGACCCAGTACTTC
TRBV7-9	few	TRBD1	TRBJ2-4	CASSFGQGENIQYF	TGTGCCAGCAGTTTCGGACAGGGGGAAAACATTCAGTACTTC
TRBV6-1	NA	TRBD1	TRBJ2-7	CASRGQGVAYEQYF	TGTGCCAGCAGAGGACAGGGTGTCGCCTACGAGCAGTACTTC
TRBV7-2	few	NA	TRBJ2-5	CASSLFGTVEETQYF	TGTGCCAGCAGCTTATTTGGGACGGTGGAAGAGACCCAGTACTTC
TRBV14	few	NA	TRBJ1-4	CASSQGFATNEKLFF	TGTGCCAGCAGCCAAGGGTTTGCAACTAATGAAAAACTGTTTTTT
TRBV6-6	few	NA	TRBJ2-1	CASSYMGYNEQFF	TGTGCCAGCAGTTACATGGGATACAATGAGCAGTTCTTC
TRBV12-3/TRBV12-4	NA	TRBD1	TRBJ1-1	CASSAGSGQGNTEAFF	TGTGCCAGCAGTGCTGGGTCTGGACAGGGGAACACTGAAGCTTTCTTT
TRBV19	few	NA	TRBJ2-7	CASSPPFMRGPYEQYF	TGTGCCAGTAGTCCTCCTTTTATGCGGGGACCCTACGAGCAGTACTTC
TRBV11-2	NA	TRBD1	TRBJ2-2	CASSLRGQGNTGELFF	TGTGCCAGCAGCCTAAGGGGACAGGGGAACACCGGGGAGCTGTTTTTT
TRBV14	NA	NA	TRBJ2-1	CASSQDRASDEQFF	TGTGCCAGCAGCCAAGATCGGGCCAGCGATGAGCAGTTCTTC
TRBV7-6	many	NA	TRBJ2-7	CASSLALDYEQYF	TGTGCCAGCAGCTTAGCCTTAGACTACGAGCAGTACTTC
TRBV4-3	few	NA	TRBJ2-5	CASSQDQNGGTQYF	TGCGCCAGCAGCCAAGATCAGAACGGGGGAACCCAGTACTTC
TRBV5-5	few	TRBD1	TRBJ2-3	CASSWDPGQGVYTQYF	TGTGCCAGCAGCTGGGACCCGGGACAGGGGGTTTATACGCAGTATTTT
TRBV9	NA	TRBD1	TRBJ1-3	CASSVTGDGNTIYF	TGTGCCAGCAGCGTCACAGGGGACGGAAACACCATATATTTT
TRBV5-1	NA	NA	TRBJ1-6	CASSWEGLRASPLHF	TGCGCCAGCAGCTGGGAGGGGCTACGGGCCTCACCCCTCCACTTT
TRBV10-2	NA	NA	TRBJ1-5	CASSSLDSLYSNQPQHF	TGCGCCAGCAGTTCCTTGGACAGTCTGTATAGCAATCAGCCCCAGCATTTT
TRBV27	many	NA	TRBJ1-1	CASSLQGRGTEAFF	TGTGCCAGCAGTTTACAGGGGAGAGGGACTGAAGCTTTCTTT
TRBV6-5	NA	TRBD2	TRBJ2-1	CASSYQTSGGNGEQFF	TGTGCCAGCAGTTACCAGACTAGCGGGGGTAACGGTGAGCAGTTCTTC
TRBV18	NA	NA	TRBJ1-2	CASCGVQNYGYTF	TGTGCCAGCTGTGGGGTACAGAACTATGGCTACACCTTC
TRBV2	NA	TRBD2	TRBJ2-2	CASRDYLNTGELFF	TGTGCCAGTCGGGACTATCTGAACACCGGGGAGCTGTTTTTT